A selection of T cell receptor beta chains follows, all from one sample in a study of OX40 agonist ivuxolimab in advanced cancers. Only in-frame clones appear in the TCRdb table, and some are missing; sequencing was by immunoSEQ multiplex PCR. This table holds more than 65,000 clones, about 88% found once. The starting material was CD4+ or CD8+ T cells sorted from blood, obtained in a trial of the OX40 agonist ivuxolimab. Every receptor here comes from an adult with an advanced solid tumor such as melanoma, head and neck, liver or kidney cancer. CDR3s include the opening cysteine and the closing phenylalanine or tryptophan. D genes are given only for firm matches. Size values are once, few and many counts, or a class for expanded clones, and some rows have none.

D gene	clone size	V gene	J gene	CDR3 protein	CDR3 DNA
TRBD1	once	TRBV7-2	TRBJ2-7	CASSSPAPGTGQTYEQYF	TGTGCCAGCAGCTCCCCCGCCCCTGGGACAGGCCAAACCTACGAGCAGTACTTC
-	-	TRBV2	TRBJ1-5	CASSAQGGRDQPQHF	TGTGCCAGCAGTGCTCAAGGGGGACGCGATCAGCCCCAGCATTTT
-	-	TRBV15	TRBJ2-3	CATSRATTPSTDTQYF	TGTGCCACCAGCAGAGCGACTACCCCGAGCACAGATACGCAGTATTTT
-	-	TRBV19	TRBJ2-2	CASSPTSRNTGELFF	TGTGCCAGTAGTCCTACTAGTCGGAACACCGGGGAGCTGTTTTTT
TRBD1	-	TRBV6-1	TRBJ1-4	CAGARDRDEKLFF	TGTGCCGGCGCCCGGGACAGGGATGAAAAACTGTTTTTT
-	-	TRBV5-1	TRBJ1-4	CASSENVGASEKLFF	TGCGCCAGCAGCGAAAACGTGGGGGCAAGCGAAAAACTGTTTTTT
-	-	TRBV5-1	TRBJ1-1	CASSLQGRTEAFF	TGCGCCAGCAGCTTACAGGGACGCACTGAAGCTTTCTTT
TRBD1	-	TRBV11-2	TRBJ2-2	CASSRFKGANGELFF	TGTGCCAGCAGCCGGTTTAAGGGGGCGAACGGGGAGCTGTTTTTT
TRBD1	-	TRBV9	TRBJ2-5	CASSSRQGRETQYF	TGTGCCAGCAGCTCTCGACAGGGCAGGGAGACCCAGTACTTC
-	-	TRBV19	TRBJ1-2	CASTPGGGPGLYGYTF	TGTGCCAGTACCCCGGGCGGAGGCCCAGGGCTCTATGGCTACACCTTC
TRBD2	-	TRBV5-4	TRBJ2-3	CASSLRSGRLGTDTQYF	TGTGCCAGCAGCTTGCGTAGCGGGAGGTTAGGCACAGATACGCAGTATTTT
TRBD1	-	TRBV19	TRBJ1-5	CASSTNRQGRQPQHF	TGTGCCAGTAGTACCAATCGACAGGGAAGGCAGCCCCAGCATTTT
-	-	TRBV12-1	TRBJ1-1	CASSLREGAFF	TGTGCCAGCAGCTTGCGAGAAGGAGCTTTCTTT
TRBD1	once	TRBV5-1	TRBJ1-5	CASSSGQGGQPQHF	TGCGCCAGCAGCTCGGGACAGGGCGGTCAGCCCCAGCATTTT
-	-	TRBV23-1	TRBJ1-5	CASSDTPNPYQPQHF	TGCGCCAGCAGTGACACACCCAACCCTTATCAGCCCCAGCATTTT
TRBD2	-	TRBV14	TRBJ2-5	CASSPAGTSGLETQYF	TGTGCCAGCAGCCCAGCCGGGACTAGCGGGTTAGAGACCCAGTACTTC
-	once	TRBV6-6	TRBJ2-7	CASSRLSRTATYEQYF	TGTGCCAGCAGCCGCCTTTCCAGGACGGCCACCTACGAGCAGTACTTC
-	-	TRBV11-2	TRBJ2-1	CASSLDRTGTSSYNEQFF	TGTGCCAGCAGCTTAGATCGGACCGGGACGAGCTCCTACAATGAGCAGTTCTTC
TRBD2	-	TRBV5-1	TRBJ2-3	CASSQRLAGGPRFGDTQYF	TGCGCCAGCAGTCAGAGGCTAGCGGGAGGACCTAGATTCGGAGATACGCAGTATTTT
TRBD1	-	TRBV6-6	TRBJ1-5	CASSYYGQGNQPQHF	TGTGCCAGCAGTTACTACGGACAGGGGAATCAGCCCCAGCATTTT
-	-	TRBV4-1	TRBJ2-4	CASSQNVHRADIQYF	TGCGCCAGCAGCCAAAACGTCCACCGGGCGGACATTCAGTACTTC
TRBD1	-	TRBV6-4	TRBJ2-7	CATYRGPTYEQYF	TGTGCCACCTACAGGGGTCCCACCTACGAGCAGTACTTC
-	-	TRBV19	TRBJ1-5	CASRAGVEPQHF	TGTGCCAGTAGGGCAGGGGTAGAGCCCCAGCATTTT
-	-	TRBV30	TRBJ1-1	CAWSVLYTEAFF	TGTGCCTGGAGTGTACTGTACACTGAAGCTTTCTTT
TRBD1	-	TRBV5-1	TRBJ1-4	CASSLLQGEGEKLFF	TGCGCCAGCAGCCTACTCCAGGGGGAAGGGGAAAAACTGTTTTTT